The 10 T cell receptor beta chains listed next were all sequenced from one sample in a study of shared clonotypes between healthy human individuals. This table comes from immunoSEQ multiplex PCR, and its TCRdb copy is limited to in-frame clones, with some not included. The sample yields a few hundred thousand clones, more than 95% seen once. The material sequenced was naive CD4+ T cells sorted from blood. Subset specified: CD45RA+ positively selected. The receptors derive from a woman in her twenties or thirties in good health.

The gene calls are TRBV18 and TRBJ1-1; D is unresolved. Germline V gives CDR1 KGHSH, CDR2 LQKENI. The ends were cut back, 4 bases at V and 0 bases at J, with 15 bases in the middle. This CDR3 has 16 amino acids. DNA for the CDR3: TGTGCCAGCTCACGAAGGGTTGAGGTCATGAACACTGAAGCTTTCTTT. Its protein product is CASSRRVEVMNTEAFF.

In this sample, this clone turned up once. V usage is TRBV5-1 and J usage is TRBJ2-7, with D perhaps assigned TRBD1 or TRBD2 (5 bases each). Trimming stripped 4 bases from V and 4 bases from J, with 9 bases between. CDR3 size: 12 residues. Germline V lookup: CDR1 SGHRS, CDR2 YFSETQ. CDR3 DNA sequence: TGCGCCAGCAGCCCGGGACGGTACGAGCAGTACTTC. It yields the protein CASSPGRYEQYF.

Only one count was recorded for this clone. The rearrangement joins TRBV29-1 to TRBJ1-6, with D uncertain. Germline assignment: CDR1 SQVTM and CDR2 ANQGSEA. Trimming removed 5 bases at V and 8 bases at J, with 13 bases between. The CDR3 totals 13 residues. CDR3 nucleotide sequence: TGCAGCGTTCTACAGACAAGGGATTCACCCCTCCACTTT. It translates to CSVLQTRDSPLHF.

The chain combines TRBV18 with TRBJ2-7; D remains ambiguous. The germline CDR1 and CDR2 sequences are KGHSH and LQKENI. This CDR3 has 15 amino acids. V lost 3 bases to trimming and J lost 5 bases, with 17 bases between them. The CDR3 DNA sequence: TGTGCCAGCTCACCTCCCTCATCGGGTATACACGAGCAGTACTTC. Its protein is CASSPPSSGIHEQYF.

The J gene is TRBJ2-7, the V gene TRBV5-1; D unresolved. The germline V and J ends were trimmed by 4 bases and 2 bases, with 22 bases remaining between them. Per the germline V gene, CDR1 is SGHRS and CDR2 is YFSETQ. The length of the CDR3 is 17 residues. CDR3 sequence (DNA): TGCGCCAGCAGCATCACCCCAGGTATGTCTGGGGCCTACGAGCAGTACTTC. Translated: CASSITPGMSGAYEQYF.

The genes are TRBV14 and TRBJ1-2; D remains unclear. Trimming removed 6 bases at V and 2 bases at J, with 19 bases between. This CDR3 comprises 16 residues. Germline lookup yields CDR1 SGHDN and CDR2 FVKESK. Here the CDR3 reads CASRRGGGSGNYGYTF. As DNA, the CDR3 is TGTGCCAGCAGGAGAGGCGGCGGGAGTGGGAACTATGGCTACACCTTC.

This chain uses TRBV10-3 with TRBJ2-7, with D unresolved. The V end was cut by 6 bases, the J end by 2 bases, with 14 bases between. Germline V gives CDR1 ENHRY, CDR2 SYGVKD. CDR3 length: 14 residues. CDR3 residues: CAIRSSLGPYEQYF. The DNA of the CDR3 is TGTGCCATCAGATCCTCCCTCGGTCCCTACGAGCAGTACTTC.

This chain links TRBV21-1 with TRBJ2-5; no DNA check was done on the table's D call, TRBD2. TRBV21-1 counts as a pseudogene. This CDR3 contains 18 residues. The CDR3 region has the DNA TGTGCCAGCAACCACGGGAAGGTGTCTGACCGTCGGGCGGAGACCCAGTACTTC. Amino acid sequence: CASNHGKVSDRRAETQYF.

This clone was picked up one time. The rearrangement links TRBV10-2 to TRBJ2-1; 11 nucleotides align to TRBD2. J was trimmed by 5 bases and V by 5 bases; bases with no gene match: 5. The CDR3 consists of 15 residues. Germline V gives CDR1 WSHSY, CDR2 SAAADI. This chain's CDR3 is CASSLRLAGNNEQFF. For the CDR3, the DNA is TGCGCCAGCAGTCTCAGACTAGCGGGAAACAATGAGCAGTTCTTC.

Points on this clone: The same CDR3 is also encoded by other DNA sequences in this sample. The rearrangement links TRBV5-1 to TRBJ2-1; tentatively, D is TRBD2 (5 bases). Deletions cut 1 base from V and 1 base from J, with 9 bases between. The CDR3 extends over 15 amino acids. From germline, CDR1 is SGHRS and CDR2 YFSETQ. CDR3 sequence (DNA): TGCGCCAGCAGCTTGTCCAGCGGTTCCTACAATGAGCAGTTCTTC. Residues: CASSLSSGSYNEQFF.